This T cell receptor beta chain was profiled in a study of OX40 agonist ivuxolimab in advanced cancers. Note on this clone: What it binds is not known. This sample also contains other DNA sequences that code for the same CDR3.

Some clones are missing from TCRdb's copy, which holds only in-frame ones; the method was immunoSEQ multiplex PCR. The table records under 80,000 clones, about 85% of them present only once. V lost 4 bases and J 4 bases, leaving 16 bases between the germline ends. The CDR3 is made up of 15 amino acids. Germline CDR1 reads ENHRY; CDR2 reads SYGVKD. Findings and caveats of the study: Expanded peripheral T cells had an undetermined antigen specificity.

The chain joins TRBV10-3 to TRBJ1-2; D is undetermined. The material sequenced was CD4+ or CD8+ T cells sorted from blood, taken in a trial of the OX40 agonist ivuxolimab. The receptor was isolated from an adult with an advanced solid tumor such as melanoma, head and neck, liver or kidney cancer. Here the CDR3 DNA reads TGTGCCATCAGTGTAAGCAACCCCGGCGGCTATGGCTACACCTTC. It is translated as CAISVSNPGGYGYTF.